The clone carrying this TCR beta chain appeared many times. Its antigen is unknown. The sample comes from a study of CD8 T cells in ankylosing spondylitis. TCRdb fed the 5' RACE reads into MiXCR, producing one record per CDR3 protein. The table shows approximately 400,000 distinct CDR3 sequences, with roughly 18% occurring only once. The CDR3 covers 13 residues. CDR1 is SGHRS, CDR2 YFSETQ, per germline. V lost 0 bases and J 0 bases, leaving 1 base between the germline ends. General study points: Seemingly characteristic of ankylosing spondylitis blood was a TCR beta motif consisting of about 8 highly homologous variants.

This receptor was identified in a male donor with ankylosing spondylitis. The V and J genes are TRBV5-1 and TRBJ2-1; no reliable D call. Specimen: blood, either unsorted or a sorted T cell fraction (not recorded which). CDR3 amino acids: CASSLASYNEQFF. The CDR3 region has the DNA TGCGCCAGCAGCTTGGCCTCCTACAATGAGCAGTTCTTC.